This T cell receptor beta chain was sequenced during a study of blood T cell repertoires in COVID-19. This table comes from immunoSEQ multiplex PCR, and its TCRdb copy is limited to in-frame clones, with some not included. The sample has around 200,000 clones, about 88% seen once. The TCR was taken from a middle-aged man with active or convalescent COVID-19. The sequenced sample consisted of peripheral blood.

The CDR3: CASSLLAGGQETQYF. The CDR3 DNA reads as TGTGCCAGTAGCCTACTAGCGGGGGGACAAGAGACCCAGTACTTC. This chain connects TRBV19 to TRBJ2-5; 12 nucleotides agree with TRBD2. Germline CDR1 and CDR2: LNHDA and SQIVND (reference sequence). V was pared by 6 bases and J by 2 bases, with 4 bases of the junction left unmatched. CDR3 length: 15 residues.